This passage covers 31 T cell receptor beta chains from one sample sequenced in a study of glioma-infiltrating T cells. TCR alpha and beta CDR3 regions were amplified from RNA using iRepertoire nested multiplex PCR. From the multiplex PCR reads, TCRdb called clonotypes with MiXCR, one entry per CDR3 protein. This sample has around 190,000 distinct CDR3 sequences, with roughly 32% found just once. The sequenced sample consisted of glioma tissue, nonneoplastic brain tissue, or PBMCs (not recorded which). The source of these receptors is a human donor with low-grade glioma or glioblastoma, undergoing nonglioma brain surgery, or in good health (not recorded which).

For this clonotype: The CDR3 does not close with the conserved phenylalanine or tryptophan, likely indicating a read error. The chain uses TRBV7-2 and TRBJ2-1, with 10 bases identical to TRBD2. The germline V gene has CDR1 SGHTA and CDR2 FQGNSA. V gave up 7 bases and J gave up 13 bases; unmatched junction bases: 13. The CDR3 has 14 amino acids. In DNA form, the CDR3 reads TGTGCCAGCACCCCCGCAATAGCGGGAGGCAACCAGTTCCTC. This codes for CASTPAIAGGNQFL.

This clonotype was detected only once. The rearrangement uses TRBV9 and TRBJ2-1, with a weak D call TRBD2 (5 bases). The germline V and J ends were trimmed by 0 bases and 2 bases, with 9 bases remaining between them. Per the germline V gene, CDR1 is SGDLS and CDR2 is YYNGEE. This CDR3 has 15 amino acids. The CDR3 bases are TGTGCCAGCAGCGTAGGACTATCAACCTACAATGAGCAGTTCTTC. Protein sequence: CASSVGLSTYNEQFF.

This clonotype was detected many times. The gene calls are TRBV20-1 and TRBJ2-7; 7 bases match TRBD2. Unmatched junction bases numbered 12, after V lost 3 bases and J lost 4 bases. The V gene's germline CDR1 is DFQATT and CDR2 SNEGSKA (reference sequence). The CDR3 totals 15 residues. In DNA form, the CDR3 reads TGCAGTGCTAGTTCGCCCAAAGCGGGGACGTACGAGCAGTACTTC. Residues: CSASSPKAGTYEQYF.

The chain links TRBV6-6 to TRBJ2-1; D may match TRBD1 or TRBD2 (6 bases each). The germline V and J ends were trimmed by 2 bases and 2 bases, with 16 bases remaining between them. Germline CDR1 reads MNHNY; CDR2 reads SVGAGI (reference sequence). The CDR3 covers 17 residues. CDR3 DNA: TGTGCCAGCAGTTACGGAGGGAACAGGGAACCCTACAATGAGCAGTTCTTC. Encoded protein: CASSYGGNREPYNEQFF.

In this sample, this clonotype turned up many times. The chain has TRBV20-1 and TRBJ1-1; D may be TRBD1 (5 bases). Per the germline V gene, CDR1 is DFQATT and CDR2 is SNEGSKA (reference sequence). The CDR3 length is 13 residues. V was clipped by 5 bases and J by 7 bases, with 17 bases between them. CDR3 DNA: TGCAGTGCTGGGCCTGGGGGGGTCCTTGAAGCTTTCTTT. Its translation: CSAGPGGVLEAFF.

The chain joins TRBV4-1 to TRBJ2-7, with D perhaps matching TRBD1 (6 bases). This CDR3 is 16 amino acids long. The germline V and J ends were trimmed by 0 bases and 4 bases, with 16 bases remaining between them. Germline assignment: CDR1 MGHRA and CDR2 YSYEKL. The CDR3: CASSQEERQGSYEQYF. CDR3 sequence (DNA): TGCGCCAGCAGCCAAGAGGAGAGGCAGGGGAGTTACGAGCAGTACTTC.

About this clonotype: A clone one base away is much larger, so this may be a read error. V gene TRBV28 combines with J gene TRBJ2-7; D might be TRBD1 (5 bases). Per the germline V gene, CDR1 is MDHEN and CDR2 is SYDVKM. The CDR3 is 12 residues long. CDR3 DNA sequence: TGTGACAGCGCCGGGCAGGGCGGCGAGCAGTACTTC. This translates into CDSAGQGGEQYF. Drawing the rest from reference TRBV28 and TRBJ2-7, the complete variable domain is DVKVTQSSRYLVKRTGEKVFLECVQDMDHENMFWYRQDPGLGLRLIYFSYDVKMKEKGDIPEGYSVSREKKERFSLILESASTNQTSMYLCDSAGQGGEQYFGPGTRLTVT.

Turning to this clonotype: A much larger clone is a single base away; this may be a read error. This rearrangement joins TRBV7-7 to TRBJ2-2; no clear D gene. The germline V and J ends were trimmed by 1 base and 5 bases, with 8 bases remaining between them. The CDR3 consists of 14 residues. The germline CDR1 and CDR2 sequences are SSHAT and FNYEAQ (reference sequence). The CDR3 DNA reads TGTGCCAGCAGCTTAGGTATAGATACCGGGGAGCTGTTTTTT. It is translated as CASSLGIDTGELFF.

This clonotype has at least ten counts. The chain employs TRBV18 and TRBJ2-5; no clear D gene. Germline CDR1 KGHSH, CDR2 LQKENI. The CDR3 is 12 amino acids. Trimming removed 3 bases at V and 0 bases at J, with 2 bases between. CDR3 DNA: TGTGCCAGCTCACCGTACCAAGAGACCCAGTACTTC. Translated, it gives CASSPYQETQYF.

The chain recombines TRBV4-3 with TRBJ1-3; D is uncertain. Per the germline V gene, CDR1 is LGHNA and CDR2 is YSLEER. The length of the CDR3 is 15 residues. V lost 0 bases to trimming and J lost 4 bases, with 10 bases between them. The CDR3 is CASSQDKGAGNTIYF. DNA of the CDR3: TGCGCCAGCAGCCAAGATAAGGGTGCGGGAAACACCATATATTTT.

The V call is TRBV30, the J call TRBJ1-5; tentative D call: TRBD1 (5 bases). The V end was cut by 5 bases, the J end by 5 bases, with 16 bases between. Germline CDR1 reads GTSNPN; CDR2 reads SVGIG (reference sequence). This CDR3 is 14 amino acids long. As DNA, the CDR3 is TGTGCCTGGGGGAGGCAGGGACTCGATCAGCCCCAGCATTTT. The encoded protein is CAWGRQGLDQPQHF. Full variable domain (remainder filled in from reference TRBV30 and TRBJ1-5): SQTIHQWPATLVQPVGSPLSLECTVEGTSNPNLYWYRQAAGRGLQLLFYSVGIGQISSEVPQNLSASRPQDRQFILSSKKLLLSDSGFYLCAWGRQGLDQPQHFGDGTRLSIL.

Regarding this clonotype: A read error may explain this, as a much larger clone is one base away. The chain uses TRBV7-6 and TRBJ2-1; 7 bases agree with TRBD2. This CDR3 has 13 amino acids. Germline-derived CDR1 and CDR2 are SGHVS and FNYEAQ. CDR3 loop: CASSFHSGDEQFF. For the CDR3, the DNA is TGTGCTAGCAGCTTCCACAGCGGGGATGAGCAGTTCTTC.

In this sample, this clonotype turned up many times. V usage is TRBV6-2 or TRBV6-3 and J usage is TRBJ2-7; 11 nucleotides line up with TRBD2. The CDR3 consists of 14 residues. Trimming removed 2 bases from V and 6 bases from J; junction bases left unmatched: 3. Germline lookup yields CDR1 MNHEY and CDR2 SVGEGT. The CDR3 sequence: CASSYLAGGSEQYF. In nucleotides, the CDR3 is TGTGCCAGCAGTTACCTAGCGGGAGGCTCCGAGCAGTACTTC.

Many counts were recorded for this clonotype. The CDR3 DNA sequence: TGCAGCGTTGTTGGACAGGGGAACACTGAAGCTTTCTTT. Protein product: CSVVGQGNTEAFF. The chain is built from TRBV29-1 and TRBJ1-1; 8 bases match TRBD1. The length of the CDR3 is 13 residues. CDR1 and CDR2 (germline): SQVTM, ANQGSEA. J was trimmed by 1 base and V by 4 bases; bases with no gene match: 2. The variable domain in full, completed from reference TRBV29-1 and TRBJ1-1, reads SAVISQKPSRDICQRGTSLTIQCQVDSQVTMMFWYRQQPGQSLTLIATANQGSEATYESGFVIDKFPISRPNLTFSTLTVSNMSPEDSSIYLCSVVGQGNTEAFFGQGTRLTVV.

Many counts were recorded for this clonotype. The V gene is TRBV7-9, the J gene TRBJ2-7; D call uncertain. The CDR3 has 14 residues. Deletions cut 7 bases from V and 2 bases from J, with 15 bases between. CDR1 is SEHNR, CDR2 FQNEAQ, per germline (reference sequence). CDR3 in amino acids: CASTQSLVPYEQYF. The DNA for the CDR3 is TGTGCCAGCACACAGAGCCTAGTACCCTACGAGCAGTACTTC.

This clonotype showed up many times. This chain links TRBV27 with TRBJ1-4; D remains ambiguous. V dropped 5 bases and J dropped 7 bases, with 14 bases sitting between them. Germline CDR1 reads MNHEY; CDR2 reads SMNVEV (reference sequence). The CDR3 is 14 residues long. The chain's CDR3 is CASSRPGAGEKLFF. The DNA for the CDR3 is TGTGCCAGCAGTCGACCGGGAGCGGGTGAAAAACTGTTTTTT.

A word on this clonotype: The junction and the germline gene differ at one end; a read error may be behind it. The CDR3 spells CGSSVDNDEQFF. Written as DNA, the CDR3 is TGTGGCAGCAGCGTAGACAATGATGAGCAGTTCTTC. This chain links TRBV9 with TRBJ2-1; D not certain. The CDR3 is 12 amino acids. CDR1 and CDR2 from the germline V gene are SGDLS and YYNGEE.

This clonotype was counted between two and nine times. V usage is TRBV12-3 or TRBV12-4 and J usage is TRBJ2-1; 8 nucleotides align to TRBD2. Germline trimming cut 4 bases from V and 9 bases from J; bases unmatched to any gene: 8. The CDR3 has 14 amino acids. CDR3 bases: TGTGCCAGCAGTTACGGGACTAGTTCCTTTGAGCAGTTCTTC. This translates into CASSYGTSSFEQFF.

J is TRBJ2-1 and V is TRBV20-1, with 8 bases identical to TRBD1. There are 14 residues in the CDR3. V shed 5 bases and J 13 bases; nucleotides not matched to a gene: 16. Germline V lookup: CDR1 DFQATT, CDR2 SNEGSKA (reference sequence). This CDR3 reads CSAPRGPSYNYQFF. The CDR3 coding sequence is TGCAGTGCTCCCAGGGGGCCCTCCTACAATTATCAGTTCTTC.

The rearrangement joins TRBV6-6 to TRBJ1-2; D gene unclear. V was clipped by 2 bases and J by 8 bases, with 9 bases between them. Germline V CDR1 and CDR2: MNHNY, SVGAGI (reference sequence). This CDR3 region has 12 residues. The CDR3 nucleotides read TGTGCCAGCAGTTACGAAAGGGCGGGCTACACCTTC. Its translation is CASSYERAGYTF.

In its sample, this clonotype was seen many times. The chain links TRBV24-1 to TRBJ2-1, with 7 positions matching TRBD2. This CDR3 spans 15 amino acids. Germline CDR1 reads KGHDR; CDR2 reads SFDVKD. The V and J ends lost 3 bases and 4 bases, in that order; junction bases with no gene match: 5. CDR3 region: CATSDPGGSYNEQFF. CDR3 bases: TGTGCCACCAGTGATCCGGGCGGGAGTTACAATGAGCAGTTCTTC.

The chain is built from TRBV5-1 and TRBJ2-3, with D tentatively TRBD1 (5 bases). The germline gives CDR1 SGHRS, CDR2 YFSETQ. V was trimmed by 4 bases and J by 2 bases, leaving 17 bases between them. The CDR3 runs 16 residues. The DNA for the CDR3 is TGCGCCAGCAGCACCAGGGCCCTGGAATTCACAGATACGCAGTATTTT. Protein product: CASSTRALEFTDTQYF.

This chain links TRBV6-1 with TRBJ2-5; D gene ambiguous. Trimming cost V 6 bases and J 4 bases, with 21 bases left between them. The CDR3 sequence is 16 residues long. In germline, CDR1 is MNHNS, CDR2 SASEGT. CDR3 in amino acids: CASSQESTASGETQYF. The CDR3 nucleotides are TGTGCCAGCAGCCAAGAGTCCACCGCTTCGGGAGAGACCCAGTACTTC.

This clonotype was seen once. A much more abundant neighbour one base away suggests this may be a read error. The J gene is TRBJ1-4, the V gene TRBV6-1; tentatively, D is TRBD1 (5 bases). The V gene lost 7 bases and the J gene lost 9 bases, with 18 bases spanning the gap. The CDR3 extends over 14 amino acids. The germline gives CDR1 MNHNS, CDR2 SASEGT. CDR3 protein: CASTRGRNNKKLFF. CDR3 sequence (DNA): TGTGCCAGCACCCGGGGGAGAAACAATAAAAAACTGTTTTTT.

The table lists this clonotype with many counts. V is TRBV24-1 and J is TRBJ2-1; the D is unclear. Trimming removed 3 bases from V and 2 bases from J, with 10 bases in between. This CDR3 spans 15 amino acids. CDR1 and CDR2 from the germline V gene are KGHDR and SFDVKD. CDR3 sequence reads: CATSDAIDAYNEQFF. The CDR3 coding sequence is TGTGCCACCAGTGATGCTATCGACGCCTACAATGAGCAGTTCTTC.

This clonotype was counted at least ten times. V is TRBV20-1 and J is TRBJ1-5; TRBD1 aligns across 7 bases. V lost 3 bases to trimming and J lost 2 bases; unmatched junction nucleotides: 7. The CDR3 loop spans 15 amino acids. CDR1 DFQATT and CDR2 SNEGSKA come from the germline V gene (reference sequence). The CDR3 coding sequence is TGCAGTGCTAGTACAGGGGCCCAGGGCAATCAGCCCCAGCATTTT. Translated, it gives CSASTGAQGNQPQHF.

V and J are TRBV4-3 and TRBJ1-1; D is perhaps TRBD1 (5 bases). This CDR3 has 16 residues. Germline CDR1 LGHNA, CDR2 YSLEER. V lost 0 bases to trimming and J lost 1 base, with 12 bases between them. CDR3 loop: CASSQDQEGTNTEAFF. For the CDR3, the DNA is TGCGCCAGCAGCCAAGATCAGGAGGGGACGAACACTGAAGCTTTCTTT.

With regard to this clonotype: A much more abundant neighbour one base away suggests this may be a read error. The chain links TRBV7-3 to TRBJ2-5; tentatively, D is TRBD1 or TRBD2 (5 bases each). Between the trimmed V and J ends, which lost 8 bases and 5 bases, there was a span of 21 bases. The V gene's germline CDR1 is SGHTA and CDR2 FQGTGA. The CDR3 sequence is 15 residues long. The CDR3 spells CASGPSVGDSETQYF. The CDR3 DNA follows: TGTGCCAGCGGCCCCAGCGTGGGGGATTCGGAGACCCAGTACTTC.

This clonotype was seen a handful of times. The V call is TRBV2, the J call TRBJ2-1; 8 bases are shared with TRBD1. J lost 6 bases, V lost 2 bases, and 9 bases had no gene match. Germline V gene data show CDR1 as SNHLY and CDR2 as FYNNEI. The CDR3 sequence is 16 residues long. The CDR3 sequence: CASSERGQVWSNEQFF. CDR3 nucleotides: TGTGCCAGCAGTGAACGGGGACAGGTGTGGAGCAATGAGCAGTTCTTC. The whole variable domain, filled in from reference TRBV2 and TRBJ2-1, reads EPEVTQTPSHQVTQMGQEVILRCVPISNHLYFYWYRQILGQKVEFLVSFYNNEISEKSEIFDDQFSVERPDGSNFTLKIRSTKLEDSAMYFCASSERGQVWSNEQFFGPGTRLTVL.

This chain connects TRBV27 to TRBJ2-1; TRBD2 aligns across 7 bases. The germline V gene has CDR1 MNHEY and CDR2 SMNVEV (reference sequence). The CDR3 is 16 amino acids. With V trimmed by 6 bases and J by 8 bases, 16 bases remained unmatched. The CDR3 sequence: CASSHYASGATYEQFF. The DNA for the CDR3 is TGTGCCAGCAGCCACTATGCTAGCGGAGCGACCTATGAGCAGTTCTTC.

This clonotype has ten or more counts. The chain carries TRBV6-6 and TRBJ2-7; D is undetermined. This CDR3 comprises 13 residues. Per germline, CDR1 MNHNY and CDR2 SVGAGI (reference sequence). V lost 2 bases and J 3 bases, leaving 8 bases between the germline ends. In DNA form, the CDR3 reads TGTGCCAGCAGTTACGGGCCGAACTACGAGCAGTACTTC. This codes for CASSYGPNYEQYF.